This TCR beta chain comes out of a study of cytotoxic CD8 clonotypes in ibrutinib-treated CLL. Across the whole study: Per sample, productive templates averaged almost 260,000 and productive rearrangements averaged around 100,000. Study outcomes and limitations: Patients had baseline clonality above age-matched healthy donors, and this clonality moved with circulating CD8+ T-cell counts. Collection times varied between progressing and sustained-remission patients.

Germline V CDR1 and CDR2: KGHSY, FQNENV. The CDR3 totals 16 residues. Germline trimming cut 1 base from V and 3 bases from J; bases unmatched to any gene: 5. Concerning this clone itself: Its target is unknown.

With sequencing, the targeted depth ranged from 1 in 200,000 to 1 in 1 million T cells. Sequencing used immunoSEQ multiplex PCR; TCRdb keeps in-frame clones, though not all of them. Of 130,000 or so clones in the sample, 70% to 85% were seen once. This sequence was found in a human donor with chronic lymphocytic leukemia. Source: PBMCs, taken after 12 months of ibrutinib treatment. This chain joins TRBV16 and TRBJ2-1, with 8 nucleotides matching TRBD1. CDR3 region: CASSQYGQGFYNEQFF. The CDR3 DNA follows: TGTGCCAGCAGCCAATATGGACAGGGCTTCTACAATGAGCAGTTCTTC.